This TCR beta chain was found in a study of patients and donors after allogeneic stem cell transplantation (dated by TCRdb to 2020 to 2021). This clonotype was recorded a few times. Its antigen is unknown. The record has no base qualities; no much larger clone is one base away. Per the germline V gene, SGHRS is the CDR1 and YFSETQ is the CDR2. Reading from cysteine to phenylalanine, the CDR3 counts 15 amino acids. Only CDR3 DNA is held: 45 bases, read in frame from base 1. Trimming at the junction amounts to 5 bases on V and 0 bases on J, and the germline ends lie 12 bases apart. Library creation used RT-PCR. The sample was run on a NextSeq 550. TCRdb reprocessed the public reads (quality trimming at Q25 with fastp, clone calling with MiXCR) and kept in-frame beta chains. Records with the same CDR3 protein are collapsed into one entry carrying the most frequent genes and DNA. Across this sample there are 920,000 or so distinct CDR3 sequences, with about a sixth seen only once. Around 5.5% of the sample lies in the top ten.

This sequence originates from a human donor who was either an allogeneic HSCT recipient or a stem cell or donor lymphocyte infusion donor (not recorded which). It is not recorded whose cells these are; they may come from a transplant donor. This chain is built from TRBV5-1 and TRBJ1-5; TRBD1 could be the D gene, as 5 bases match. What was sequenced was blood, either unsorted or a sorted T cell fraction (not recorded which). The nucleotide sequence is TGCGCCAGCAGTATGTTTGGGGGTAGCAATCAGCCCCAGCATTTT. Its amino acids are CASSMFGGSNQPQHF.